Listed below are T cell receptor beta chains from one sample, sequenced in a study of PD-1 blockade in classical Hodgkin lymphoma. TCRdb keeps only in-frame clones here, not all; method: immunoSEQ multiplex PCR. Of 45,000 or so clones listed, 73% are singletons. The source was peripheral blood mononuclear cells (PBMCs), collected at baseline. These receptors were collected from a human donor with classical Hodgkin lymphoma. CDR3s include the opening cysteine and the closing phenylalanine or tryptophan. D genes are given only for firm matches. Size is omitted from some rows. Given values are once, few, many or a class for expanded clones.

v_call: TRBV6-5; d_call: -; j_call: TRBJ2-7; clone_size: -; cdr3_nt: TGTGCCAGCAGTACAGCCTACGAGCAGTACTTC; cdr3_aa: CASSTAYEQYF
v_call: TRBV5-1; d_call: TRBD2; j_call: TRBJ2-1; clone_size: -; cdr3_nt: TGCGCCAGCAGCCCGGGCGGTAGCGGGTACAATGAGCAGTTCTTC; cdr3_aa: CASSPGGSGYNEQFF
v_call: TRBV30; d_call: TRBD1; j_call: TRBJ2-1; clone_size: once; cdr3_nt: TGTGCCTGGAGTCCCCGACAGGGCGTCTACAATGAGCAGTTCTTC; cdr3_aa: CAWSPRQGVYNEQFF
v_call: TRBV9; d_call: -; j_call: TRBJ1-3; clone_size: -; cdr3_nt: TGTGCCAGCAGCGTAGCCACAGGGCCCTCTGGAAACACCATATATTTT; cdr3_aa: CASSVATGPSGNTIYF
v_call: TRBV11-2; d_call: -; j_call: TRBJ2-3; clone_size: -; cdr3_nt: TGTGCCAGCAGCTTAGACCGGCGGAGAACGCTCACAGATACGCAGTATTTT; cdr3_aa: CASSLDRRRTLTDTQYF
v_call: TRBV2; d_call: TRBD2; j_call: TRBJ2-3; clone_size: once; cdr3_nt: TGTGCCAGCAGTGATCTAGCGGGAAACACAGATACGCAGTATTTT; cdr3_aa: CASSDLAGNTDTQYF
v_call: TRBV7-3; d_call: -; j_call: TRBJ2-4; clone_size: -; cdr3_nt: TGTGCCAGCAGCATCGGGCCAACCAAAAACATTCAGTACTTC; cdr3_aa: CASSIGPTKNIQYF
v_call: TRBV19; d_call: TRBD2; j_call: TRBJ2-3; clone_size: -; cdr3_nt: TGTGCCAGTAGTATAGTCGAACTAGCGGGAACGCAGTATTTT; cdr3_aa: CASSIVELAGTQYF
v_call: TRBV7-8; d_call: TRBD2; j_call: TRBJ2-5; clone_size: -; cdr3_nt: TGTGCCAGCAGCCCAACTAGTTGGCTAGCGGCCATCCAAGAGACCCAGTACTTC; cdr3_aa: CASSPTSWLAAIQETQYF
v_call: TRBV19; d_call: -; j_call: TRBJ2-3; clone_size: -; cdr3_nt: TGTGCCAGTAGTAAGAACTCCGCAGATACGCAGTATTTT; cdr3_aa: CASSKNSADTQYF
v_call: TRBV30; d_call: -; j_call: TRBJ1-4; clone_size: -; cdr3_nt: TGTGCCTGGAGTAACCGGGGTGAAAAACTGTTTTTT; cdr3_aa: CAWSNRGEKLFF
v_call: TRBV29-1; d_call: TRBD2; j_call: TRBJ2-1; clone_size: -; cdr3_nt: TGCAGCACTACGTCTAGCGGGGACAATGAGCAGTTCTTC; cdr3_aa: CSTTSSGDNEQFF
v_call: TRBV18; d_call: TRBD1; j_call: TRBJ2-7; clone_size: -; cdr3_nt: TGTGCCAGCTCCCCGGGACAGTTCTACGAGCAGTACTTC; cdr3_aa: CASSPGQFYEQYF
v_call: TRBV5-6; d_call: TRBD1; j_call: TRBJ1-5; clone_size: -; cdr3_nt: TGTGCCAGCAGCTCCCAGGGGGCGGGCGGCGATCAGCCCCAGCATTTT; cdr3_aa: CASSSQGAGGDQPQHF
v_call: TRBV5-1; d_call: -; j_call: TRBJ2-2; clone_size: -; cdr3_nt: TGCGCCAGCAGCTTCGCCCAGGGGAACACCGGGGAGCTGTTTTTT; cdr3_aa: CASSFAQGNTGELFF
v_call: TRBV7-8; d_call: TRBD2; j_call: TRBJ2-7; clone_size: -; cdr3_nt: TGTGCCAGCAGCGCTTTGGCTAGCGGAAGCTACGAGCAGTACTTC; cdr3_aa: CASSALASGSYEQYF
v_call: TRBV6-1; d_call: -; j_call: TRBJ1-1; clone_size: -; cdr3_nt: TGTGCCAGCAGTGAACCAGGAGTGAACACTGAAGCTTTCTTT; cdr3_aa: CASSEPGVNTEAFF
v_call: TRBV5-1; d_call: -; j_call: TRBJ1-4; clone_size: -; cdr3_nt: TGCGCCAGCAGCGTCGACAGCACTAATGAAAAACTGTTTTTT; cdr3_aa: CASSVDSTNEKLFF
v_call: TRBV5-1; d_call: -; j_call: TRBJ2-3; clone_size: -; cdr3_nt: TGCGCCAGCAGCTTGGTTGGGGGCAGCACAGATACGCAGTATTTT; cdr3_aa: CASSLVGGSTDTQYF
v_call: TRBV2; d_call: -; j_call: TRBJ1-5; clone_size: -; cdr3_nt: TGTGCCAGCAGTGAAACAGCCCTATATAGCAATCAGCCCCAGCATTTT; cdr3_aa: CASSETALYSNQPQHF
v_call: TRBV9; d_call: TRBD1; j_call: TRBJ1-1; clone_size: -; cdr3_nt: TGTGCCAGCAGCTCAGAGACAGGGGTTGGAACTGAAGCTTTCTTT; cdr3_aa: CASSSETGVGTEAFF
v_call: TRBV18; d_call: -; j_call: TRBJ2-1; clone_size: -; cdr3_nt: TGTGCCAGCACACTTGGGGTCGGCTCCTACAATGAGCAGTTCTTC; cdr3_aa: CASTLGVGSYNEQFF
v_call: TRBV10-2; d_call: -; j_call: TRBJ2-7; clone_size: -; cdr3_nt: TGCGCCAGCAGTGAGGGCAGGGGTTCCTACGAGCAGTACTTC; cdr3_aa: CASSEGRGSYEQYF
v_call: TRBV5-4; d_call: -; j_call: TRBJ1-4; clone_size: -; cdr3_nt: TGTGCCAGCAGTCGAAAACCCACTGAAAAACTGTTTTTT; cdr3_aa: CASSRKPTEKLFF
v_call: TRBV19; d_call: -; j_call: TRBJ1-5; clone_size: few; cdr3_nt: TGTGCCAGTAGTTTCCTTGTCAGCGCGGGTCAGCCCCAGCATTTT; cdr3_aa: CASSFLVSAGQPQHF
v_call: TRBV2; d_call: TRBD1; j_call: TRBJ1-5; clone_size: -; cdr3_nt: TGTGCCAGCAGTTCTAGACAGGGGAAGCAGCCCCAGCATTTT; cdr3_aa: CASSSRQGKQPQHF
v_call: TRBV6-1; d_call: TRBD1; j_call: TRBJ2-2; clone_size: -; cdr3_nt: TGTGCCAGCAGCCTCTGGACAGGCGACACCGGGGAGCTGTTTTTT; cdr3_aa: CASSLWTGDTGELFF
v_call: TRBV6-1; d_call: -; j_call: TRBJ1-4; clone_size: once; cdr3_nt: TGTGCCAGCAGGGAAGCCGGGACCCTAACTAATGAAAAACTGTTTTTT; cdr3_aa: CASREAGTLTNEKLFF
v_call: TRBV18; d_call: -; j_call: TRBJ2-7; clone_size: -; cdr3_nt: TGTGCCAGCTCCCCGCCAGGGCCTGGGGAGCAGTACTTC; cdr3_aa: CASSPPGPGEQYF
v_call: TRBV9; d_call: TRBD1; j_call: TRBJ1-1; clone_size: -; cdr3_nt: TGTGCCAGCAGCGCCGCAGGGGGCGGTCGCACTGAAGCTTTCTTT; cdr3_aa: CASSAAGGGRTEAFF
v_call: TRBV9; d_call: TRBD2; j_call: TRBJ2-3; clone_size: once; cdr3_nt: TGTGCCAGCAACCCTCGGAGCGGGGGGGAGGATACGCAGTATTTT; cdr3_aa: CASNPRSGGEDTQYF
v_call: TRBV7-9; d_call: -; j_call: TRBJ2-1; clone_size: few; cdr3_nt: TGTGCCAGCAGCTTAGGAGAGCCATCCTACAATGAGCAGTTCTTC; cdr3_aa: CASSLGEPSYNEQFF
v_call: TRBV30; d_call: -; j_call: TRBJ1-2; clone_size: few; cdr3_nt: TGTGCCTGGAGTGCCCCGGGGACCGTCCTGGGAAAAGGCTACACCTTC; cdr3_aa: CAWSAPGTVLGKGYTF
v_call: TRBV25-1; d_call: -; j_call: TRBJ1-2; clone_size: -; cdr3_nt: TGTGCCAGCAGTGAATTGGGAGACTATGGCTACACCTTC; cdr3_aa: CASSELGDYGYTF
v_call: TRBV5-5; d_call: -; j_call: TRBJ2-1; clone_size: -; cdr3_nt: TGTGCCAGCAGCTTGGAGGCTGCCCACTCCTACAATGAGCAGTTCTTC; cdr3_aa: CASSLEAAHSYNEQFF
v_call: TRBV11-2; d_call: TRBD2; j_call: TRBJ2-7; clone_size: medium-sized; cdr3_nt: TGTGCCAGCAGCTTAACCGTGGGGGGGACCTACGAGCAGTACTTC; cdr3_aa: CASSLTVGGTYEQYF
v_call: TRBV7-6; d_call: TRBD2; j_call: TRBJ2-1; clone_size: once; cdr3_nt: TGTGCCAGCAGCCCCTATCTAGCGGGGACCTTCTCCTACAATGAGCAGTTCTTC; cdr3_aa: CASSPYLAGTFSYNEQFF
v_call: TRBV5-1; d_call: TRBD1; j_call: TRBJ1-3; clone_size: -; cdr3_nt: TGCGCCAGCAGCTTTGGACAGGGTTTGGACACCATATATTTT; cdr3_aa: CASSFGQGLDTIYF
v_call: TRBV9; d_call: -; j_call: TRBJ1-1; clone_size: -; cdr3_nt: TGTGCCAGCAGCGTAGAGCCTGGGACTATGAACACTGAAGCTTTCTTT; cdr3_aa: CASSVEPGTMNTEAFF
v_call: TRBV27; d_call: -; j_call: TRBJ1-6; clone_size: -; cdr3_nt: TGTGCCAGCAGTTCCTCGACACTCGGGAGCTCCTATAATTCACCCCTCCACTTT; cdr3_aa: CASSSSTLGSSYNSPLHF
v_call: TRBV7-9; d_call: TRBD1; j_call: TRBJ1-2; clone_size: medium-sized; cdr3_nt: TGTGCCAGCAGCTCGTGGGACAGGGGGGACTATGGCTACACCTTC; cdr3_aa: CASSSWDRGDYGYTF
v_call: TRBV9; d_call: TRBD1; j_call: TRBJ2-3; clone_size: -; cdr3_nt: TGTGCCAGCAGCCTCTGGGACAGGGTGTCAGATACGCAGTATTTT; cdr3_aa: CASSLWDRVSDTQYF
v_call: TRBV5-1; d_call: -; j_call: TRBJ2-7; clone_size: -; cdr3_nt: TGCGCCAGCACCCGAGACAGCAGCTCCTACGAGCAGTACTTC; cdr3_aa: CASTRDSSSYEQYF
v_call: TRBV18; d_call: TRBD2; j_call: TRBJ2-7; clone_size: -; cdr3_nt: TGTGCCAGCTCCCCGGGAGGGGGACCCTCCTACGAGCAGTACTTC; cdr3_aa: CASSPGGGPSYEQYF
v_call: TRBV5-1; d_call: TRBD1; j_call: TRBJ1-1; clone_size: medium-sized; cdr3_nt: TGCGCCAGCAGGGGACAGGGAGGGACTGAAGCTTTCTTT; cdr3_aa: CASRGQGGTEAFF
v_call: TRBV12-5; d_call: -; j_call: TRBJ2-3; clone_size: -; cdr3_nt: TGTGCTAGTGGTTACAGAAGCACAGATACGCAGTATTTT; cdr3_aa: CASGYRSTDTQYF
v_call: TRBV5-4; d_call: -; j_call: TRBJ1-4; clone_size: -; cdr3_nt: TGTGCCAGCAGCTTCAGCGGGTCCAATGAAAAACTGTTTTTT; cdr3_aa: CASSFSGSNEKLFF
v_call: TRBV25-1; d_call: -; j_call: TRBJ1-1; clone_size: -; cdr3_nt: TGTGCCAGCAGTGAAGACAGCCTCATGAACACTGAAGCTTTCTTT; cdr3_aa: CASSEDSLMNTEAFF
v_call: TRBV30; d_call: -; j_call: TRBJ1-2; clone_size: -; cdr3_nt: TGTGCCTGGAGTAAGGGGGTGAAAACCTTC; cdr3_aa: CAWSKGVKTF
v_call: TRBV30; d_call: -; j_call: TRBJ2-7; clone_size: -; cdr3_nt: TGTGCCTGGAGTACCCCGTTGGGAGCGGCGTACTTC; cdr3_aa: CAWSTPLGAAYF
v_call: TRBV6-5; d_call: -; j_call: TRBJ2-6; clone_size: -; cdr3_nt: TGTGCCAGCAGTCCAGAACCCACTGGGGCCAACGTCCTGACTTTC; cdr3_aa: CASSPEPTGANVLTF
v_call: TRBV4-2; d_call: TRBD1; j_call: TRBJ2-3; clone_size: -; cdr3_nt: TGTGCCAGCAGCCAGACAGGGGGCGGGACAGATACGCAGTATTTT; cdr3_aa: CASSQTGGGTDTQYF
v_call: TRBV6-5; d_call: TRBD1; j_call: TRBJ1-2; clone_size: -; cdr3_nt: TGTGCCAGCGGGACAGGGGGCGGCTACACCTTC; cdr3_aa: CASGTGGGYTF
v_call: TRBV30; d_call: TRBD1; j_call: TRBJ1-4; clone_size: -; cdr3_nt: TGTGCCTGGAGTGTTCAGGGGGTGCGGGAAAAACTGTTTTTT; cdr3_aa: CAWSVQGVREKLFF
v_call: TRBV6-5; d_call: -; j_call: TRBJ1-3; clone_size: -; cdr3_nt: TGTGCCAGCAGTTACCCAAAAGGGGACACCATATATTTT; cdr3_aa: CASSYPKGDTIYF
v_call: TRBV15; d_call: -; j_call: TRBJ2-6; clone_size: -; cdr3_nt: TGTGCCACCAGCAGAGAGGCAGGCAGCTCTGGGGCCAACGTCCTGACTTTC; cdr3_aa: CATSREAGSSGANVLTF
v_call: TRBV11-3; d_call: -; j_call: TRBJ1-1; clone_size: -; cdr3_nt: TGTGCCAGCAGCTCGCGAGGGACTGAAGCTTTCTTT; cdr3_aa: CASSSRGTEAFF
v_call: TRBV19; d_call: -; j_call: TRBJ1-3; clone_size: -; cdr3_nt: TGTGCCAGTAGTATAGCCCTCTCTGGAAACACCATATATTTT; cdr3_aa: CASSIALSGNTIYF
v_call: TRBV15; d_call: TRBD1; j_call: TRBJ1-2; clone_size: -; cdr3_nt: TGTGCCACCAGTCGTTCCAGGGGGCTCTGGGGCTACACCTTC; cdr3_aa: CATSRSRGLWGYTF
v_call: TRBV7-3; d_call: -; j_call: TRBJ2-7; clone_size: -; cdr3_nt: TGTGCCAGCAGCTTAAATCATCTTCCGGGAGAGCAGTACTTC; cdr3_aa: CASSLNHLPGEQYF